The 18 T cell receptor beta chains presented below share a single source sample, sequenced in a study of control samples from healthy donors and cancer patients. Measured with immunoSEQ multiplex PCR; TCRdb has only the in-frame clones, and not every one. The repertoire holds 96,000 or so clones, over 90% seen once, with approximately 8% in the top ten. The sequenced material came from blood. All receptors come from a man younger than 30 in good health.

This chain's CDR3 is CASSLRDTAGGYYGYTF. The CDR3 nucleotides read TGTGCCAGCAGCCTCCGGGACACCGCAGGGGGATACTATGGCTACACCTTC. V is TRBV3-1 (or the pseudogene TRBV3-2) and J is TRBJ1-2; TRBD1 agrees at 7 bases. Trimming removed 4 bases from V and 3 bases from J; junction bases left unmatched: 14. Germline assignment: CDR1 LGHDT and CDR2 YNNKEL (reference sequence). This CDR3 contains 17 residues.

The chain has TRBV6-5 and TRBJ2-1, with D perhaps matching TRBD2 (5 bases). The V end was cut by 5 bases, the J end by 9 bases, with 17 bases between. Germline V gives CDR1 MNHEY, CDR2 SVGAGI. The CDR3 is 14 residues long. The CDR3 here is CASSTLFFEGEQFF. CDR3 nucleotides: TGTGCCAGCAGTACCCTCTTCTTCGAGGGTGAGCAGTTCTTC.

V gene TRBV6-5 combines with J gene TRBJ2-7; the match to TRBD1 covers 9 bases. Germline V lookup: CDR1 MNHEY, CDR2 SVGAGI. This CDR3 comprises 15 residues. V lost 7 bases to trimming and J lost 4 bases; unmatched junction nucleotides: 11. The CDR3: CASNPLGTGRYEQYF. CDR3 nucleotide sequence: TGTGCCAGCAACCCTTTAGGGACAGGGCGTTACGAGCAGTACTTC.

The chain uses TRBV30 and TRBJ2-1; D is perhaps TRBD1 (5 bases). The V gene lost 1 base and the J gene lost 8 bases, with 21 bases spanning the gap. This CDR3 spans 16 amino acids. Germline CDR1 reads GTSNPN; CDR2 reads SVGIG (reference sequence). The CDR3 DNA follows: TGTGCCTGGAGTGGTAATCCCCATAGGGGTATCCATGAGCAGTTCTTC. Encoded protein: CAWSGNPHRGIHEQFF.

The V gene is TRBV10-3, the J gene TRBJ2-7; possibly TRBD1 or TRBD2 for D (5 bases each). There are 14 residues in the CDR3. Germline V gene data show CDR1 as ENHRY and CDR2 as SYGVKD. The V and J ends lost 5 bases and 4 bases respectively, with 15 bases between them. This CDR3 is CAISPGTATYEQYF. DNA of the CDR3: TGTGCCATCAGTCCCGGGACGGCGACTTACGAGCAGTACTTC.

This clone was observed once. The chain has TRBV12-5 and TRBJ1-2, with 7 bases lining up with TRBD1. This CDR3 spans 18 amino acids. Per germline, CDR1 LGHNT and CDR2 FRNRAP. Trimming took 0 bases from V and 0 from J; bases not matched to a gene: 10. The CDR3 nucleotides are TGTGCTAGTGGTTTGGTCACCGGGACAGAAGGTTCTAACTATGGCTACACCTTC. It encodes CASGLVTGTEGSNYGYTF.

The genes are TRBV25-1 and TRBJ1-3; 8 bases align to TRBD1. The germline gives CDR1 MGHDK, CDR2 SYGVNS. CDR3 length: 14 residues. The V segment lost 4 bases and the J segment 2 bases; nucleotides outside the gene matches: 1. This CDR3 reads CASSVTGAGNTIYF. The CDR3 coding sequence is TGTGCCAGCAGTGTGACAGGGGCTGGAAACACCATATATTTT.

The J gene is TRBJ1-5, the V gene TRBV28; 10 bases align to TRBD1. The CDR3 spans 12 residues. Germline trimming cut 10 bases from V and 7 bases from J; bases unmatched to any gene: 4. The V gene's germline CDR1 is MDHEN and CDR2 SYDVKM. The DNA for the CDR3 is TGTGCCACCGGGACAGGGGTACAGCCCCAGCATTTT. Translated, it gives CATGTGVQPQHF.

The chain is built from TRBV12-5 and TRBJ1-5, with D unclear. Trimming removed 3 bases at V and 3 bases at J, with 3 bases between. The CDR3 consists of 12 residues. Looked up from germline, CDR1 is LGHNT and CDR2 is FRNRAP. The CDR3 region has the DNA TGTGCTAGTGGTTTCACCAATCAGCCCCAGCATTTT. Its translation: CASGFTNQPQHF.

This clone was counted once. The genes are TRBV7-9 and TRBJ2-6; no clear D gene. CDR1 SEHNR and CDR2 FQNEAQ come from the germline V gene (reference sequence). The CDR3 extends over 19 amino acids. Trimming removed 5 bases from V and 0 bases from J, with 20 bases in between. The DNA of the CDR3 is TGTGCCAGCAGCATCCTCAAAGAGCCTAGAAGCTCTGGGGCCAACGTCCTGACTTTC. Its protein is CASSILKEPRSSGANVLTF.

This chain uses TRBV2 with TRBJ1-2; TRBD1 agrees at 9 bases. V dropped 4 bases and J dropped 7; count of bases not matched to a gene: 7. Germline V gene data show CDR1 as SNHLY and CDR2 as FYNNEI. This CDR3 is 14 amino acids long. The CDR3 sequence: CASSGEQGAAGYTF. In DNA, the CDR3 is TGTGCCAGCAGTGGCGAACAGGGGGCCGCTGGCTACACCTTC.

The genes are TRBV28 and TRBJ1-4, with TRBD1 identical over 8 bases. Germline assignment: CDR1 MDHEN and CDR2 SYDVKM. V trimming: 6 bases; J trimming: 8 bases; junction bases outside the gene matches: 11. The CDR3 runs to 15 residues. The CDR3 DNA sequence: TGTGCCAGCAGAGTACCAGGGTCAGGGGGCGAAAAACTGTTTTTT. The encoded protein is CASRVPGSGGEKLFF.

The chain has TRBV5-1 and TRBJ1-5, with D unclear. V shed 3 bases and J shed 0 bases, with 10 bases lying between them. Germline values: CDR1 SGHRS, CDR2 YFSETQ. This CDR3 has 15 residues. The CDR3 reads CASSSGDLSNQPQHF. CDR3 DNA: TGCGCCAGCAGCTCCGGGGATCTTAGCAATCAGCCCCAGCATTTT.

This chain uses TRBV7-2 with TRBJ2-7, with TRBD2 as a possible D gene (5 bases). CDR1 and CDR2 (germline): SGHTA, FQGNSA. This CDR3 comprises 15 residues. Trimming removed 5 bases from V and 0 bases from J, with 14 bases in between. The CDR3 bases are TGTGCCAGCAGCCCAGGCGGGCCCCTCTCCTACGAGCAGTACTTC. Its translation is CASSPGGPLSYEQYF.

The chain combines TRBV6-2 or TRBV6-3 with TRBJ2-7; tentative D call: TRBD1 (6 bases). The germline V gene has CDR1 MNHEY and CDR2 SVGEGT. The V end lost 0 bases, the J end lost 0 bases, and 12 bases lay between the germline ends. This CDR3 has 16 residues. Here the CDR3 DNA reads TGTGCCAGCAGTTACTCCTGGACAGAGAGCTCCTACGAGCAGTACTTC. Encoded protein: CASSYSWTESSYEQYF.

The chain joins TRBV14 to TRBJ2-5; D possibly uses TRBD1 or TRBD2 (5 bases each). There are 14 residues in the CDR3. CDR1 is SGHDN, CDR2 FVKESK, per germline. Trimming shortened V by 5 bases and J by 5 bases, and 15 bases separated the two germline ends. This CDR3 reads CASSERTGRETQYF. In nucleotides, the CDR3 is TGTGCCAGCAGCGAGAGGACGGGGCGTGAGACCCAGTACTTC. The full variable domain, its missing parts supplied by reference TRBV14 and TRBJ2-5, is EAGVTQFPSHSVIEKGQTVTLRCDPISGHDNLYWYRRVMGKEIKFLLHFVKESKQDESGMPNNRFLAERTGGTYSTLKVQPAELEDSGVYFCASSERTGRETQYFGPGTRLLVL.

This clone was observed once. V usage is TRBV19 and J usage is TRBJ1-2, with 8 bases lining up with TRBD1. J gave up 7 bases and V 7 bases, and 11 bases lay outside the gene matches. Germline V gene data show CDR1 as LNHDA and CDR2 as SQIVND (reference sequence). The CDR3 has 14 amino acids. For the CDR3, the DNA is TGTGCCAGTAATGGTGACAGGGGAAGTAGTGGCTACACCTTC. Its protein is CASNGDRGSSGYTF.

The chain combines TRBV27 with TRBJ1-1, with D unclear. The CDR3 is made up of 13 amino acids. The V gene lost 5 bases and the J gene lost 4 bases, with 11 bases spanning the gap. Germline-derived CDR1 and CDR2 are MNHEY and SMNVEV (reference sequence). This CDR3 is CASSQIVSTEAFF. The DNA of the CDR3 is TGTGCCAGCAGTCAAATCGTGAGCACTGAAGCTTTCTTT.